One sample yielded the 32 T cell receptor beta chains listed below, sequenced in a study of blood T cell repertoires in COVID-19. Assay used: immunoSEQ multiplex PCR; TCRdb lists only in-frame clones, some missing. The data contain roughly 250,000 clones, roughly 80% of them singletons. Specimen: peripheral blood. These receptors came from a woman aged 80 or over with active or convalescent COVID-19.

The chain combines TRBV4-1 with TRBJ1-6; D gene uncertain. Germline CDR1 is MGHRA and CDR2 is YSYEKL. This CDR3 has 16 residues. Deletions cut 0 bases from V and 8 bases from J, with 14 bases between. The CDR3 DNA follows: TGCGCCAGCAGCCAAGATCACGGGGTCGGGGATTCACCCCTCCACTTT. Translation gives CASSQDHGVGDSPLHF.

This chain connects TRBV2 to TRBJ1-5, with D tentatively TRBD1 (6 bases). Germline CDR1 reads SNHLY; CDR2 reads FYNNEI. This CDR3 is built from 14 residues. V was shortened by 2 bases and J by 7 bases, with 12 bases between the two germline ends. DNA for the CDR3: TGTGCCAGCAGTGAATCAGACAGGATACAGCCCCAGCATTTT. Translation: CASSESDRIQPQHF.

The genes are TRBV19 and TRBJ1-2; D gene unclear. The CDR3 extends over 15 amino acids. Trimming took 0 bases from V and 2 from J, leaving 10 bases between them. The germline CDR1 and CDR2 sequences are LNHDA and SQIVND (reference sequence). DNA of the CDR3: TGTGCCAGTAGTATAGATCCTACAGCAAACTATGGCTACACCTTC. Its translation is CASSIDPTANYGYTF.

V usage is TRBV27 and J usage is TRBJ1-1; TRBD1 matches at 10 bases. This CDR3 region has 12 residues. The trim removed 5 bases at V and 9 bases at J, leaving 3 bases unmatched. Germline CDR1 reads MNHEY; CDR2 reads SMNVEV (reference sequence). As DNA, the CDR3 is TGTGCCAGCAGTGCGGGACAGGGGAAAGCTTTCTTT. It encodes CASSAGQGKAFF.

This rearrangement joins TRBV5-1 to TRBJ1-6; 7 bases agree with TRBD1. Trimming took 2 bases from V and 8 from J; bases not matched to a gene: 19. Germline assignment: CDR1 SGHRS and CDR2 YFSETQ. This CDR3 has 19 residues. The CDR3 DNA is TGCGCCAGCAGCTTATTCGGACAGGAGTCAACAAGAGAGGATTCACCCCTCCACTTT. Protein: CASSLFGQESTREDSPLHF. The full variable domain, completed using reference TRBV5-1 and TRBJ1-6, is KAGVTQTPRYLIKTRGQQVTLSCSPISGHRSVSWYQQTPGQGLQFLFEYFSETQRNKGNFPGRFSGRQFSNSRSEMNVSTLELGDSALYLCASSLFGQESTREDSPLHFGNGTRLTVT.

DNA of the CDR3: TGTGCCAGCAGCATTGGCGGTGAAAACACCATATATTTT. It specifies CASSIGGENTIYF. J is TRBJ1-3 and V is TRBV5-4; D gene ambiguous. With 4 bases removed from V and 6 bases from J, the gap between germline ends came to 11 bases. Per the germline V gene, CDR1 is SGHNT and CDR2 is YYREEE (reference sequence). This CDR3 spans 13 amino acids. Based on the CDR3 plus reference TRBV5-4 and TRBJ1-3, the full variable domain is ETGVTQSPTHLIKTRGQQVTLRCSSQSGHNTVSWYQQALGQGPQFIFQYYREEENGRGNFPPRFSGLQFPNYSSELNVNALELDDSALYLCASSIGGENTIYFGEGSWLTVV.

The rearrangement uses TRBV28 and TRBJ2-7, with 9 bases that match TRBD1. Germline V gives CDR1 MDHEN, CDR2 SYDVKM. Germline trimming cut 5 bases from V and 8 bases from J; bases unmatched to any gene: 7. The CDR3 runs 13 residues. This chain's CDR3 is CASSMNRGLQQYF. The CDR3 region has the DNA TGTGCCAGCAGTATGAACAGGGGGCTTCAGCAGTACTTC. Together with reference TRBV28 and TRBJ2-7, the CDR3 gives the full variable domain: DVKVTQSSRYLVKRTGEKVFLECVQDMDHENMFWYRQDPGLGLRLIYFSYDVKMKEKGDIPEGYSVSREKKERFSLILESASTNQTSMYLCASSMNRGLQQYFGPGTRLTVT.

This sequence joins TRBV19 and TRBJ1-5; D gene uncertain. This CDR3 contains 15 residues. CDR1 is LNHDA, CDR2 SQIVND, per germline (reference sequence). Trimming shortened V by 5 bases and J by 4 bases, and 15 bases separated the two germline ends. The CDR3 spells CASSPSPGRNQPQHF. In DNA, the CDR3 is TGTGCCAGTAGTCCCTCTCCCGGCAGGAATCAGCCCCAGCATTTT.

The J gene is TRBJ1-4, the V gene TRBV5-4; 7 bases are a match to TRBD1. The V gene's germline CDR1 is SGHNT and CDR2 YYREEE (reference sequence). V dropped 2 bases and J dropped 7; count of bases not matched to a gene: 2. The CDR3 spans 13 residues. The CDR3 is CASSFGDSEKLFF. CDR3 nucleotides: TGTGCCAGCAGCTTTGGGGACAGTGAAAAACTGTTTTTT. The whole variable domain, remainder taken from reference TRBV5-4 and TRBJ1-4, is ETGVTQSPTHLIKTRGQQVTLRCSSQSGHNTVSWYQQALGQGPQFIFQYYREEENGRGNFPPRFSGLQFPNYSSELNVNALELDDSALYLCASSFGDSEKLFFGSGTQLSVL.

V is TRBV6-5 and J is TRBJ2-1; D uncertain. The CDR3 spans 13 residues. The germline CDR1 and CDR2 sequences are MNHEY and SVGAGI. V was shortened by 6 bases and J by 2 bases, with 8 bases between the two germline ends. The CDR3 sequence: CASRVGPYNEQFF. The CDR3 DNA follows: TGTGCCAGCAGGGTGGGCCCCTACAATGAGCAGTTCTTC.

This clone was counted at least ten times. The rearrangement uses TRBV4-1 and TRBJ1-1, with D perhaps matching TRBD1 (6 bases). The germline V gene encodes CDR1 MGHRA and CDR2 YSYEKL. V shed 0 bases and J shed 5 bases, with 19 bases lying between them. The CDR3 contains 17 residues. CDR3 in amino acids: CASSQDFAGVVGTEAFF. The CDR3 DNA sequence: TGCGCCAGCAGCCAAGATTTCGCAGGGGTGGTTGGGACTGAAGCTTTCTTT.

This chain uses TRBV7-9 with TRBJ2-3, with D maybe TRBD1 (5 bases). The CDR3 sequence is 14 residues long. V was shortened by 5 bases and J by 2 bases, with 11 bases between the two germline ends. Germline CDR1 and CDR2: SEHNR and FQNEAQ (reference sequence). The DNA for the CDR3 is TGTGCCAGCAGCGGTGACAGCCCCACAGATACGCAGTATTTT. It codes for CASSGDSPTDTQYF.

The chain employs TRBV25-1 and TRBJ1-2, with D unresolved. This CDR3 spans 14 amino acids. Germline-derived CDR1 and CDR2 are MGHDK and SYGVNS. The V and J ends lost 2 bases and 2 bases respectively, with 9 bases between them. As DNA, the CDR3 is TGTGCCAGCAGTGAACCCGGGAAGAACTATGGCTACACCTTC. Translated, it gives CASSEPGKNYGYTF.

The chain employs TRBV11-2 and TRBJ1-2; 8 bases agree with TRBD1. The CDR3 extends over 16 amino acids. J gave up 3 bases and V 2 bases, and 8 bases lay outside the gene matches. CDR1 is SGHAT, CDR2 FQNNGV, per germline. The CDR3 sequence is CASSLTPRGLHYGYTF. The CDR3 region has the DNA TGTGCCAGCAGCTTAACCCCCAGGGGGCTCCACTATGGCTACACCTTC. Together with reference TRBV11-2 and TRBJ1-2, the CDR3 gives the full variable domain: EAGVAQSPRYKIIEKRQSVAFWCNPISGHATLYWYQQILGQGPKLLIQFQNNGVVDDSQLPKDRFSAERLKGVDSTLKIQPAKLEDSAVYLCASSLTPRGLHYGYTFGSGTRLTVV.

The V gene is TRBV6-1, the J gene TRBJ1-2; D not resolved. The germline CDR1 and CDR2 sequences are MNHNS and SASEGT. The CDR3 runs 15 residues. Trimming removed 3 bases from V and 6 bases from J, with 17 bases in between. The CDR3 DNA reads as TGTGCCAGCAGTGATTGGTCAGAGGCTTATGATGGCTACACCTTC. It codes for CASSDWSEAYDGYTF.

The rearrangement links TRBV5-1 to TRBJ1-5, with D unclear. This CDR3 contains 14 residues. Trimming cost V 0 bases and J 5 bases, with 9 bases left between them. Germline assignment: CDR1 SGHRS and CDR2 YFSETQ. The CDR3 nucleotides read TGCGCCAGCAGCTTGGGCTCGGAGGATCAGCCCCAGCATTTT. Its protein is CASSLGSEDQPQHF.

The chain carries TRBV19 and TRBJ1-6; 9 bases agree with TRBD1. CDR3 size: 16 residues. Losses at the gene ends were 4 bases for V and 7 bases for J; bases not matched to a gene: 8. Germline V gene lookup returns CDR1 LNHDA and CDR2 SQIVND (reference sequence). This chain's CDR3 is CASSTGDRVSNSPLHF. CDR3 coding DNA: TGTGCCAGTAGTACGGGGGACAGGGTGAGCAATTCACCCCTCCACTTT.

This chain joins TRBV4-1 and TRBJ1-5; D is uncertain. The CDR3 covers 16 residues. The germline V gene encodes CDR1 MGHRA and CDR2 YSYEKL. Trimming took 1 base from V and 2 from J, leaving 12 bases between them. The CDR3 sequence is CASSQGTGWGNQPQHF. The DNA for the CDR3 is TGCGCCAGCAGCCAAGGCACGGGGTGGGGCAATCAGCCCCAGCATTTT.

The rearrangement uses TRBV2 and TRBJ2-6, with unresolved D. This CDR3 has 14 amino acids. V lost 7 bases and J 0 bases, leaving 7 bases between the germline ends. Germline values: CDR1 SNHLY, CDR2 FYNNEI. CDR3 DNA sequence: TGTGCCAGCAATTCCAACTCTGGGGCCAACGTCCTGACTTTC. This encodes CASNSNSGANVLTF.

The chain couples TRBV9 to TRBJ2-2, with a weak D call TRBD2 (5 bases). The length of the CDR3 is 14 residues. Trimming took off 0 bases at V and 7 bases at J, with 10 bases between the two ends. The germline V gene encodes CDR1 SGDLS and CDR2 YYNGEE. CDR3 sequence: CASSVELAGGELFF. DNA of the CDR3: TGTGCCAGCAGCGTAGAGCTAGCAGGCGGGGAGCTGTTTTTT.

This clone has a single count. V gene TRBV19 combines with J gene TRBJ1-2, with 7 bases matching TRBD1. The trim removed 4 bases at V and 4 bases at J, leaving 9 bases unmatched. This CDR3 contains 15 residues. Germline CDR1 reads LNHDA; CDR2 reads SQIVND (reference sequence). As DNA, the CDR3 is TGTGCCAGTAGTAACCGACAGGGAGTAGGCTATGGCTACACCTTC. Protein: CASSNRQGVGYGYTF.

This clone was observed once. V usage is TRBV24-1 and J usage is TRBJ1-5; TRBD1 is a possible D gene (5 bases). The V end was cut by 6 bases, the J end by 6 bases, with 14 bases between. CDR1 and CDR2 from the germline V gene are KGHDR and SFDVKD. This CDR3 region has 14 residues. Here the CDR3 reads CATSRGGSSQPQHF. The CDR3 nucleotides read TGTGCCACCAGTCGCGGGGGGAGTTCTCAGCCCCAGCATTTT.

The chain has TRBV10-3 and TRBJ1-5; D possibly corresponds to TRBD1 (6 bases). The CDR3 contains 16 residues. Trimming shortened V by 2 bases and J by 4 bases, and 15 bases separated the two germline ends. Germline assignment: CDR1 ENHRY and CDR2 SYGVKD. CDR3 bases: TGTGCCATCAGTGAGGGGTGGCAGGGGCATAATCAGCCCCAGCATTTT. Protein sequence: CAISEGWQGHNQPQHF.

CDR3 sequence: CASMGPLRGTEAFF. Here the CDR3 DNA reads TGTGCCAGCATGGGGCCCCTGAGAGGAACTGAAGCTTTCTTT. The chain couples TRBV2 to TRBJ1-1, with D maybe TRBD1 (5 bases). V lost 7 bases and J lost 5, with 17 bases in between. The CDR3 spans 14 residues. The germline CDR1 and CDR2 sequences are SNHLY and FYNNEI.

The chain joins TRBV28 to TRBJ1-1; D is possibly TRBD1 (5 bases). There are 16 residues in the CDR3. Trimming pared 4 bases from V and 2 bases from J, leaving 17 bases between. Germline-derived CDR1 and CDR2 are MDHEN and SYDVKM. The CDR3: CASSSYGGGENTEAFF. Written as DNA, the CDR3 is TGTGCCAGCAGTTCGTACGGTGGGGGGGAAAACACTGAAGCTTTCTTT.

This clone was observed once. The chain combines TRBV19 with TRBJ1-5; 7 bases are shared with TRBD1. J was trimmed by 4 bases and V by 3 bases; bases with no gene match: 9. In germline, CDR1 is LNHDA, CDR2 SQIVND (reference sequence). The CDR3 is made up of 16 amino acids. CDR3: CASSMGDRQGNQPQHF. Written as DNA, the CDR3 is TGTGCCAGTAGTATGGGGGACAGACAGGGAAATCAGCCCCAGCATTTT.

This clone has a single count. This chain connects TRBV5-1 to TRBJ1-3; unclear D gene. The CDR3 totals 16 residues. Per the germline V gene, CDR1 is SGHRS and CDR2 is YFSETQ. V was shortened by 0 bases and J by 3 bases, with 13 bases between the two germline ends. Here the CDR3 reads CASSLAPMGVGNTIYF. CDR3 in DNA: TGCGCCAGCAGCTTGGCACCGATGGGAGTTGGAAACACCATATATTTT.

The chain recombines TRBV18 with TRBJ1-5, with 10 bases matching TRBD1. This CDR3 spans 15 amino acids. Germline V gives CDR1 KGHSH, CDR2 LQKENI. Trimming cost V 3 bases and J 7 bases; bases outside gene matches: 6. The CDR3 region is CASSPGTGEGQPQHF. The CDR3 region has the DNA TGTGCCAGCTCACCGGGGACAGGGGAAGGGCAGCCCCAGCATTTT.

This clone was seen a single time. The gene calls are TRBV7-8 and TRBJ1-5; a possible D gene is TRBD1 (5 bases). This CDR3 has 16 residues. Trimming cost V 1 base and J 5 bases, with 15 bases left between them. Germline V gives CDR1 SGHVS, CDR2 FQNEAQ. Written as DNA, the CDR3 is TGTGCCAGCAGCTTAGAGGGCAGGGTTTGGCATCAGCCCCAGCATTTT. Its translation is CASSLEGRVWHQPQHF.

V is TRBV19 and J is TRBJ1-5; the D gene is possibly TRBD1 (5 bases). V was shortened by 5 bases and J by 3 bases, with 11 bases between the two germline ends. Germline V gene sequence: CDR1 LNHDA, CDR2 SQIVND (reference sequence). CDR3 length: 14 residues. CDR3 coding DNA: TGTGCCAGTAGTTCAGGACACGACAATCAGCCCCAGCATTTT. Encoded protein: CASSSGHDNQPQHF.

The chain is built from TRBV7-2 and TRBJ1-5, with 7 bases identical to TRBD1. This CDR3 spans 14 amino acids. V lost 3 bases, J lost 4 bases, and 3 bases stayed unmatched. Germline V gives CDR1 SGHTA, CDR2 FQGNSA. CDR3 nucleotide sequence: TGTGCCAGCAGCTTCCAGACAGGGAATCAGCCCCAGCATTTT. Protein: CASSFQTGNQPQHF.

The genes are TRBV6-2 or TRBV6-3 and TRBJ2-7; TRBD2 aligns across 11 bases. The CDR3 totals 14 residues. Germline V gives CDR1 MNHEY, CDR2 SVGEGT. Trimming removed 5 bases from V and 1 base from J; junction bases left unmatched: 1. Written as DNA, the CDR3 is TGTGCCAGCAGTACTAGCGGGGGTTCCTACGAGCAGTACTTC. Translating gives CASSTSGGSYEQYF.